What follows are 16 T cell receptor beta chains derived from one specimen sequenced in a study of identical twins. TCRdb re-analysed the 5' RACE reads in MiXCR, keeping a single row per CDR3 protein. Among 460,000 or so distinct CDR3 sequences listed, about 14% were seen once. The same sample was also used in a study of yellow fever vaccine responses in identical twins.

Input material: CD4+ T cells sorted from blood. The source is a woman aged 18-30 years in good health.

The chain joins TRBV12-3 or TRBV12-4 to TRBJ2-2; weak D call: TRBD1 (6 bases). With 5 bases removed from V and 4 bases from J, the gap between germline ends came to 11 bases. CDR3 length: 14 residues. In DNA form, the CDR3 reads TGTGCCAGCAGTGAAACAGGGATCACCGGGGAGCTGTTTTTT. Its translation is CASSETGITGELFF.

J is TRBJ2-3 and V is TRBV5-4; D is unresolved. The CDR3 is made up of 13 amino acids. The V gene lost 4 bases and the J gene lost 0 bases, with 6 bases spanning the gap. CDR1 and CDR2 (germline): SGHNT, YYREEE (reference sequence). The CDR3: CASSGTSTDTQYF. CDR3 DNA: TGTGCCAGCAGCGGTACTAGCACAGATACGCAGTATTTT.

This clonotype was found many times. This chain connects TRBV10-3 to TRBJ2-3, with no clear D. The CDR3 has 12 residues. The V gene's germline CDR1 is ENHRY and CDR2 SYGVKD. The ends were cut back, 3 bases at V and 5 bases at J, with 6 bases in the middle. The DNA of the CDR3 is TGTGCCATCAGTGAACGAGAAGATACGCAGTATTTT. It is translated as CAISEREDTQYF.

The chain employs TRBV7-6 and TRBJ2-7; 9 bases line up with TRBD2. V lost 1 base and J lost 4; bases outside the gene matches: 11. The CDR3 has 17 amino acids. Looked up from germline, CDR1 is SGHVS and CDR2 is FNYEAQ. In DNA form, the CDR3 reads TGTGCCAGCAGCTTAGGTTTGGCTAGCGGGAAGGTTTACGAGCAGTACTTC. It is translated as CASSLGLASGKVYEQYF.

V is TRBV29-1 and J is TRBJ1-4, with D unresolved. The CDR3 is 16 amino acids. Deletions cut 1 base from V and 0 bases from J, with 12 bases between. Germline V gene lookup returns CDR1 SQVTM and CDR2 ANQGSEA. CDR3 sequence (DNA): TGCAGCGTTGAAGCCGAAGGAAGTGCAACTAATGAAAAACTGTTTTTT. Its protein product is CSVEAEGSATNEKLFF. The whole variable domain, filled in from reference TRBV29-1 and TRBJ1-4, reads SAVISQKPSRDICQRGTSLTIQCQVDSQVTMMFWYRQQPGQSLTLIATANQGSEATYESGFVIDKFPISRPNLTFSTLTVSNMSPEDSSIYLCSVEAEGSATNEKLFFGSGTQLSVL.

Comments on this clonotype: One base away lies a much larger clone, so this may be a sequencing read error. The chain carries TRBV21-1 and TRBJ2-2; the table calls TRBD1, which could not be checked here. TRBV21-1 is flagged as a pseudogene. The CDR3 has 12 amino acids. The CDR3 reads CASGLGAGELFF. The CDR3 DNA is TGTGCCAGCGGCTTAGGGGCCGGGGAGCTGTTTTTT.

The chain has TRBV27 and TRBJ2-7, with D possibly TRBD2 on 7 matching bases. Germline CDR1 reads MNHEY; CDR2 reads SMNVEV (reference sequence). V dropped 7 bases and J dropped 0 bases, with 10 bases sitting between them. The CDR3 has 13 amino acids. CDR3 in amino acids: CASKRGGSYEQYF. DNA of the CDR3: TGTGCCAGCAAGAGGGGGGGCTCCTACGAGCAGTACTTC.

This clonotype was observed a few times. The rearrangement links TRBV20-1 to TRBJ2-2; 9 bases are shared with TRBD1. Germline lookup yields CDR1 DFQATT and CDR2 SNEGSKA (reference sequence). This CDR3 spans 13 amino acids. Germline trimming cut 6 bases from V and 4 bases from J; bases unmatched to any gene: 3. The CDR3 spells CSASTGGTGELFF. CDR3 nucleotides: TGCAGTGCCTCGACAGGGGGCACCGGGGAGCTGTTTTTT.

The rearrangement uses TRBV10-2 and TRBJ1-1; D might be TRBD1 (6 bases). This CDR3 is 13 amino acids long. The germline V and J ends were trimmed by 8 bases and 3 bases, with 13 bases remaining between them. Looked up from germline, CDR1 is WSHSY and CDR2 is SAAADI. The CDR3 protein is CASGGGADTEAFF. DNA of the CDR3: TGCGCCAGCGGCGGGGGCGCGGACACTGAAGCTTTCTTT.

The chain employs TRBV29-1 and TRBJ2-7; 13 nucleotides line up with TRBD2. The CDR3 totals 14 residues. V was clipped by 6 bases and J by 3 bases; unmatched bases: 5. CDR1 is SQVTM, CDR2 ANQGSEA, per germline. For the CDR3, the DNA is TGCAGCGTGAGGGGGACTAGCGGGAACTACGAGCAGTACTTC. This translates into CSVRGTSGNYEQYF.

The CDR3 bases are TGCAGTGCTTCTAGCGGGAGATTCTCAGATACGCAGTATTTT. Translated: CSASSGRFSDTQYF. The chain recombines TRBV20-1 with TRBJ2-3, with 10 bases aligning to TRBD2. The V and J ends lost 5 bases and 4 bases, in that order; junction bases with no gene match: 6. This CDR3 comprises 14 residues. The germline CDR1 and CDR2 sequences are DFQATT and SNEGSKA (reference sequence).

This clonotype was observed a few times. In nucleotides, the CDR3 is TGTGCCAGCAGCCAAGTCGCGGCGGGAGCGGGGACCGGGGAGCTGTTTTTT. Its protein product is CASSQVAAGAGTGELFF. V gene TRBV4-2 combines with J gene TRBJ2-2; the match to TRBD2 covers 7 bases. Germline assignment: CDR1 LGHNA and CDR2 YNFKEQ. The length of the CDR3 is 17 residues. Unmatched junction bases numbered 10, after V lost 1 base and J lost 5 bases.

In its sample, this clonotype was seen a few times. The chain joins TRBV14 to TRBJ2-7; D is undetermined. The length of the CDR3 is 12 residues. The V end was cut by 2 bases, the J end by 3 bases, with 5 bases between. The germline V gene encodes CDR1 SGHDN and CDR2 FVKESK. DNA of the CDR3: TGTGCCAGCAGCCAATCATTCTACGAGCAGTACTTC. Translating gives CASSQSFYEQYF. Supplemented by reference TRBV14 and TRBJ2-7, the full variable domain reads EAGVTQFPSHSVIEKGQTVTLRCDPISGHDNLYWYRRVMGKEIKFLLHFVKESKQDESGMPNNRFLAERTGGTYSTLKVQPAELEDSGVYFCASSQSFYEQYFGPGTRLTVT.

This clonotype occurred many times. This sequence joins TRBV29-1 and TRBJ2-1, with 7 bases fitting TRBD1. Germline V gives CDR1 SQVTM, CDR2 ANQGSEA. The CDR3 has 14 amino acids. V gave up 3 bases and J gave up 7 bases; unmatched junction bases: 9. The CDR3 sequence is CSVDRSGGNNEQFF. CDR3 nucleotide sequence: TGCAGCGTTGATAGGTCAGGGGGAAATAATGAGCAGTTCTTC.

This clonotype was counted a few times. The chain carries TRBV7-2 and TRBJ2-3; D not certain. Germline lookup yields CDR1 SGHTA and CDR2 FQGNSA. Between the trimmed V and J ends, which lost 3 bases and 5 bases, there was a span of 9 bases. The length of the CDR3 is 13 residues. The chain's CDR3 is CASSFFGEDTQYF. The CDR3 DNA follows: TGTGCCAGCAGCTTTTTCGGCGAAGATACGCAGTATTTT.

This clonotype was seen a handful of times. The chain has TRBV15 and TRBJ2-5; no definite D call. CDR1 and CDR2 (germline): LNHNV, YYDKDF (reference sequence). CDR3 size: 14 residues. The V gene lost 3 bases and the J gene lost 6 bases, with 14 bases spanning the gap. The CDR3, as DNA: TGTGCCACCAGCAGGGGTCCAGGCGAGAAGACCCAGTACTTC. It specifies CATSRGPGEKTQYF.